These 22 T cell receptor beta chains share one sample of origin, sequenced in a study of lung T cells in sarcoidosis with Löfgren's syndrome. TCRdb re-derived calls from the reads in MiXCR, one entry per CDR3 protein. The data contain several thousand distinct CDR3 sequences, 20% of them seen just once; the ten biggest clones take up roughly 7%. The sequencing input was CD4+ T cells from bronchoalveolar lavage. Source of these receptors: a human donor with sarcoidosis (Löfgren's syndrome or another form), or a control subject (not recorded which).

This clonotype has just a few counts. The rearrangement links TRBV7-9 to TRBJ2-6; D unclear. Germline V lookup: CDR1 SEHNR, CDR2 FQNEAQ (reference sequence). Trimming took off 5 bases at V and 2 bases at J, with 7 bases between the two ends. CDR3 length equals 14 residues. The CDR3 here is CASSPRAGANVLTF. CDR3 DNA sequence: TGTGCCAGCAGCCCTCGGGCTGGGGCCAACGTCCTGACTTTC.

By frequency in the sample, this clonotype is medium-sized. The chain carries TRBV3-1 and TRBJ2-5; the D gene could be TRBD1 or TRBD2 (5 bases each). The CDR3 contains 14 residues. The V gene's germline CDR1 is LGHDT and CDR2 YNNKEL (reference sequence). V was cut by 4 bases and J by 2 bases, with 11 bases left in between. The CDR3 protein is CASSRNGAQETQYF. CDR3 DNA sequence: TGTGCCAGCAGCCGAAACGGGGCTCAAGAGACCCAGTACTTC.

Of note for this clonotype: A much larger clonotype is one base distant, so this may be a read error. V and J are TRBV5-6 and TRBJ2-3; 10 nucleotides align to TRBD2. CDR3 size: 15 residues. Germline V gene lookup returns CDR1 SGHDT and CDR2 YYEEEE. With 4 bases clipped from V and 10 bases from J, the junction kept 12 bases outside the gene matches. The CDR3 DNA sequence: TGTGCCAGCAGCCGAGCTAGCGGGGGTCGGGGTGCGCAGTATTTT. This sequence encodes CASSRASGGRGAQYF.

This clonotype has a count of ten or more. The chain carries TRBV2 and TRBJ2-1; TRBD2 matches 7 bases. V lost 2 bases and J lost 0; bases outside the gene matches: 4. This CDR3 region has 16 residues. Germline V gives CDR1 SNHLY, CDR2 FYNNEI. CDR3 in DNA: TGTGCCAGCAGTGAACTTGGCGGGAGCTCCTACAATGAGCAGTTCTTC. This gives the protein CASSELGGSSYNEQFF.

There are a few counts of this clonotype. The CDR3: CASSPDGGTQYF. The DNA for the CDR3 is TGCGCCAGCAGCCCCGACGGGGGTACGCAGTATTTT. This chain uses TRBV5-1 with TRBJ2-3; D is perhaps TRBD2 (6 bases). Trimming pared 4 bases from V and 8 bases from J, leaving 11 bases between. The germline V gene has CDR1 SGHRS and CDR2 YFSETQ. The CDR3 length is 12 residues.

This clonotype was seen repeatedly, ten times or more. DNA of the CDR3: TGTGCCAGCAGCCCTTACAGTGGGCAATGGTCCTACAATGAGCAGTTCTTC. It translates to CASSPYSGQWSYNEQFF. The rearrangement joins TRBV7-8 to TRBJ2-1; D is unclear. The germline gives CDR1 SGHVS, CDR2 FQNEAQ. V shed 5 bases and J shed 1 base, with 18 bases lying between them. The CDR3 has 17 residues.

This clonotype came up many times. This rearrangement joins TRBV6-2 or TRBV6-3 to TRBJ2-7, with D possibly being TRBD2 (6 bases). The CDR3 runs 14 residues. Germline-derived CDR1 and CDR2 are MNHEY and SVGEGT. V was trimmed by 4 bases and J by 3 bases, leaving 13 bases between them. CDR3: CASSWGGVDYEQYF. In DNA form, the CDR3 reads TGTGCCAGCAGTTGGGGAGGAGTTGACTACGAGCAGTACTTC.

This clonotype was counted ten times or more. J is TRBJ1-1 and V is TRBV12-3 or TRBV12-4; D is undetermined. Trimming removed 3 bases from V and 0 bases from J, with 5 bases in between. The CDR3 loop spans 13 amino acids. In DNA, the CDR3 is TGTGCCAGCAGTTTGTTGGTGAACACTGAAGCTTTCTTT. Amino acid sequence: CASSLLVNTEAFF.

In its sample, this clonotype was seen once. A much larger clone lies one base from this, so it may be a read error. The chain has TRBV20-1 and TRBJ2-7, with TRBD2 matching over 9 bases. CDR3 length: 15 amino acids. Trimming removed 6 bases from V and 1 base from J; junction bases left unmatched: 10. The germline gives CDR1 DFQATT, CDR2 SNEGSKA (reference sequence). The CDR3 sequence: CSAPGLAGRSYEQYF. The CDR3 DNA reads as TGCAGTGCCCCGGGGCTAGCGGGGAGATCCTACGAGCAGTACTTC.

Within the sample, this clonotype is medium-sized (0.01 to 0.1%). The J gene is TRBJ2-7, the V gene TRBV7-2, with no clear D. Looked up from germline, CDR1 is SGHTA and CDR2 is FQGNSA. With 4 bases removed from V and 0 bases from J, the gap between germline ends came to 7 bases. This CDR3 comprises 13 residues. The CDR3 DNA follows: TGTGCCAGCAGCTCGACGAGCTCCTACGAGCAGTACTTC. It encodes CASSSTSSYEQYF.

This clonotype is medium-sized (0.01 to 0.1%) in the sample. The chain uses TRBV28 and TRBJ1-5; TRBD1 aligns across 9 bases. The CDR3 is 15 amino acids. Germline V CDR1 and CDR2: MDHEN, SYDVKM. V dropped 3 bases and J dropped 5; count of bases not matched to a gene: 5. The CDR3 loop reads CASSFPDRGHQPQHF. The CDR3 nucleotides are TGTGCCAGCAGTTTCCCGGACAGGGGCCATCAGCCCCAGCATTTT. The variable domain in full, with the rest retrieved from reference TRBV28 and TRBJ1-5, is DVKVTQSSRYLVKRTGEKVFLECVQDMDHENMFWYRQDPGLGLRLIYFSYDVKMKEKGDIPEGYSVSREKKERFSLILESASTNQTSMYLCASSFPDRGHQPQHFGDGTRLSIL.

Concerning this clonotype itself: With a much larger clone just one base away, this may be a read error. The chain couples TRBV5-1 to TRBJ2-1, with D unresolved. The CDR3 covers 13 residues. The germline gives CDR1 SGHRS, CDR2 YFSETQ. V lost 4 bases, J lost 9 bases, and 14 bases lay in between. The CDR3 reads CASSVERLSEQFF. The CDR3 DNA is TGCGCCAGCAGCGTGGAACGTTTGAGTGAGCAGTTCTTC.

This clonotype was seen only a few times. The V gene is TRBV9, the J gene TRBJ2-1; maybe TRBD2 (5 bases). Germline values: CDR1 SGDLS, CDR2 YYNGEE. The CDR3 has 15 residues. The V end was cut by 3 bases, the J end by 0 bases, with 10 bases between. For the CDR3, the DNA is TGTGCCAGCAGCGCCTCGGGGATCTCCTACAATGAGCAGTTCTTC. It encodes CASSASGISYNEQFF. The full variable domain, with the rest looked up from reference TRBV9 and TRBJ2-1, is DSGVTQTPKHLITATGQRVTLRCSPRSGDLSVYWYQQSLDQGLQFLIQYYNGEERAKGNILERFSAQQFPDLHSELNLSSLELGDSALYFCASSASGISYNEQFFGPGTRLTVL.

This clonotype was picked up many times. CDR3 protein: CSVGDNRGTGELFF. CDR3 DNA: TGCAGCGTTGGGGACAACAGGGGTACCGGGGAGCTGTTTTTT. The chain couples TRBV29-1 to TRBJ2-2, with 7 bases identical to TRBD1. The germline gives CDR1 SQVTM, CDR2 ANQGSEA. The CDR3 spans 14 residues. V was pared by 4 bases and J by 5 bases, with 7 bases of the junction left unmatched.

As for this clonotype: One junction end disagrees with the germline gene, perhaps due to a read error. The rearrangement uses TRBV29-1 and TRBJ1-2, with TRBD1 as a possible D gene (5 bases). The CDR3 contains 8 residues. CDR1 is SQVTM, CDR2 ANQGSEA, per germline. CDR3 coding DNA: TGCAGCGCTTCTGGGGACGCCTTC. Translation gives CSASGDAF.

This clonotype was recorded many times. The chain uses TRBV6-1 and TRBJ2-7, with 8 bases that match TRBD2. Germline trimming cut 0 bases from V and 4 bases from J; bases unmatched to any gene: 5. The CDR3 has 15 amino acids. Per the germline V gene, CDR1 is MNHNS and CDR2 is SASEGT. The CDR3 sequence is CASSEADGRVYEQYF. CDR3 bases: TGTGCCAGCAGTGAAGCGGACGGGAGGGTATACGAGCAGTACTTC.

For this clonotype: A much more abundant neighbour one base away suggests this may be a read error. The rearrangement links TRBV5-1 to TRBJ1-2; TRBD1 matches at 8 bases. The CDR3 contains 11 residues. CDR1 is SGHRS, CDR2 YFSETQ, per germline. CDR3 DNA sequence: TGCGCCAGCAGCTCAGGGGGCGGCTGCACCTTC. Residues: CASSSGGGCTF.

The CDR3 is CASSPGAYEQYF. The CDR3 nucleotides read TGTGCCAGCTCACCAGGGGCCTACGAGCAGTACTTC. The chain joins TRBV18 to TRBJ2-7; D gene unclear. V was shortened by 2 bases and J by 2 bases, with 4 bases between the two germline ends. Germline CDR1 is KGHSH and CDR2 is LQKENI. The CDR3 contains 12 residues.

This clonotype was detected many times. The chain carries TRBV20-1 and TRBJ2-1; D remains ambiguous. Trimming pared 5 bases from V and 4 bases from J, leaving 3 bases between. CDR1 and CDR2 from the germline V gene are DFQATT and SNEGSKA (reference sequence). CDR3 length: 10 residues. The chain's CDR3 is CSAFYNEQFF. The CDR3 bases are TGCAGTGCTTTTTACAATGAGCAGTTCTTC.

This clonotype counts as medium-sized. The chain recombines TRBV27 with TRBJ2-1; 9 bases fit TRBD2. There are 15 residues in the CDR3. The germline CDR1 and CDR2 sequences are MNHEY and SMNVEV (reference sequence). V lost 5 bases and J lost 5; bases outside the gene matches: 7. The CDR3 nucleotides read TGTGCCAGCAGTGGAGCAGCTAGCGGGGACAATGAGCAGTTCTTC. It is translated as CASSGAASGDNEQFF.

This clonotype came up many times. This chain uses TRBV7-2 with TRBJ2-1; TRBD1 might be the D (5 bases). The CDR3 has 13 residues. V was pared by 4 bases and J by 10 bases, with 14 bases between. Germline V gives CDR1 SGHTA, CDR2 FQGNSA. This chain's CDR3 is CASSSVRAGEQFF. DNA of the CDR3: TGTGCCAGCAGCTCAGTAAGGGCAGGGGAGCAGTTCTTC.

This clonotype was seen more than once but under ten times. The CDR3 is CASSQDSGRPPRFGANVLTF. In DNA form, the CDR3 reads TGTGCCAGCAGCCAAGATTCCGGGAGGCCCCCCAGGTTTGGGGCCAACGTCCTGACTTTC. V is TRBV3-1 and J is TRBJ2-6; 7 nucleotides align to TRBD2. CDR3 length equals 20 residues. CDR1 and CDR2 from the germline V gene are LGHDT and YNNKEL (reference sequence). V lost 0 bases, J lost 3 bases, and 14 bases stayed unmatched.